This TCR beta chain comes out of a study of cytomegalovirus exposure and HLA in healthy donors. The V gene end was trimmed by 3 bases and the J gene end by 8 bases; junction bases not matched to a gene: 23. Germline V lookup: CDR1 SGHRS, CDR2 YFSETQ. This CDR3 is built from 21 residues. Primers: 60 Vbeta forward and 13 Jbeta reverse. Repertoires were generated with immunoSEQ multiplex PCR, while TCRdb's copy carries only in-frame clones and drops some. This sample has over 150,000 clones, with approximately 90% found just once. For this clone: Its matching antigen is unknown.

Study findings and constraints: As a later analysis showed, a missense DCLRE1C variant was linked to trimming of TCR beta V- and J-genes. Reports showed the classifier diagnosing cytomegalovirus status with high specificity and sensitivity.

This chain connects TRBV5-1 to TRBJ2-1; the match to TRBD2 covers 13 bases. This TCR was recovered from a woman in her 30s in good health and CMV-seronegative. The specimen sequenced was PBMCs. In DNA, the CDR3 is TGCGCCAGCAGCTCGGGACTAGCGGGATGGATGGACCCAAAGTTGAATCATGAGCAGTTCTTC. This encodes CASSSGLAGWMDPKLNHEQFF.